This TCR beta chain appears in the sequencing data of a study of shared T cell receptors in the human thymus. The assay was immunoSEQ multiplex PCR, and TCRdb's table has in-frame clones only and misses some. This table holds some 640,000 clones, around 87% found once. CDR3 length equals 14 residues. Germline CDR1 GTSNPN, CDR2 SVGIG (reference sequence). The V end was cut by 5 bases, the J end by 1 base, with 14 bases between. The same sample was also studied in work on human thymus T cells. Per that study: Infants, healthy and Finnish, who were having corrective surgery for congenital heart defects served as donors. Obtained as resections during corrective heart surgery, the thymus tissue was then studied.

Sequenced material: thymocytes. This chain connects TRBV30 to TRBJ1-1, with D unclear. This sequence originates from a boy under two years old with a congenital heart defect. CDR3 sequence: CAWASRGTNTEAFF. CDR3 nucleotide sequence: TGTGCCTGGGCTTCCCGTGGCACGAACACTGAAGCTTTCTTT. The variable domain in full, completed from reference TRBV30 and TRBJ1-1, reads SQTIHQWPATLVQPVGSPLSLECTVEGTSNPNLYWYRQAAGRGLQLLFYSVGIGQISSEVPQNLSASRPQDRQFILSSKKLLLSDSGFYLCAWASRGTNTEAFFGQGTRLTVV.